These 8 T cell receptor beta chains originate from one sample sequenced in a study of blood T cell repertoires in COVID-19. Sequenced by immunoSEQ multiplex PCR; TCRdb stores in-frame clones only, minus some. Among some 97,000 clones, roughly 89% were seen once, and the ten largest hold 4.5% to 6%. Material: peripheral blood. The receptors come from a man aged 70-80 years with acute or convalescent COVID-19.

This rearrangement joins TRBV27 to TRBJ1-5, with TRBD1 matching over 7 bases. Trimming removed 5 bases from V and 5 bases from J; junction bases left unmatched: 15. This CDR3 is built from 17 residues. Germline assignment: CDR1 MNHEY and CDR2 SMNVEV (reference sequence). This CDR3 is CASSPTPRTGRYQPQHF. The CDR3 DNA follows: TGTGCCAGCAGTCCCACTCCACGGACAGGAAGGTATCAGCCCCAGCATTTT.

The chain links TRBV19 to TRBJ2-1; weak D call: TRBD2 (6 bases). The germline V gene has CDR1 LNHDA and CDR2 SQIVND (reference sequence). This CDR3 has 15 residues. The germline V and J ends were trimmed by 0 bases and 6 bases, with 12 bases remaining between them. The CDR3 coding sequence is TGTGCCAGTAGTATAGATTCGCCTAGCGTCAATGAGCAGTTCTTC. Amino acid sequence: CASSIDSPSVNEQFF.

This sequence joins TRBV15 and TRBJ1-1; no reliable D call. The CDR3 contains 13 residues. Trimming took 1 base from V and 0 from J, leaving 3 bases between them. The germline V gene has CDR1 LNHNV and CDR2 YYDKDF (reference sequence). CDR3 nucleotide sequence: TGTGCCACCAGCAGAGTTATGAACACTGAAGCTTTCTTT. This codes for CATSRVMNTEAFF.

The chain is built from TRBV7-9 and TRBJ2-7; possible D gene TRBD2, 7 bases. V was shortened by 1 base and J by 0 bases, with 13 bases between the two germline ends. This CDR3 has 16 residues. The germline CDR1 and CDR2 sequences are SEHNR and FQNEAQ (reference sequence). The CDR3 here is CASSLVGGPTSYEQYF. CDR3 nucleotide sequence: TGTGCCAGCAGCTTAGTCGGGGGGCCAACCTCCTACGAGCAGTACTTC.

J is TRBJ2-3 and V is TRBV5-5, with 14 positions matching TRBD2. Looked up from germline, CDR1 is SGHKS and CDR2 is YYEKEE (reference sequence). The CDR3 length is 17 residues. V lost 4 bases and J lost 7; bases outside the gene matches: 11. CDR3 bases: TGTGCCAGCAGCCCCCTTATGACTAGCGGGGGGGCGAATACGCAGTATTTT. It encodes CASSPLMTSGGANTQYF. Full variable domain (rest looked up from reference TRBV5-5 and TRBJ2-3): DAGVTQSPTHLIKTRGQQVTLRCSPISGHKSVSWYQQVLGQGPQFIFQYYEKEERGRGNFPDRFSARQFPNYSSELNVNALLLGDSALYLCASSPLMTSGGANTQYFGPGTRLTVL.

The CDR3 DNA is TGTGCCACCAGCAGAGACAGGGGCAATCAGCCCCAGCATTTT. Encoded protein: CATSRDRGNQPQHF. The rearrangement joins TRBV15 to TRBJ1-5, with D tentatively TRBD1 (5 bases). V dropped 0 bases and J dropped 2 bases, with 5 bases sitting between them. The CDR3 is made up of 14 amino acids. The germline V gene has CDR1 LNHNV and CDR2 YYDKDF (reference sequence).

V and J are TRBV15 and TRBJ2-3; D gene unclear. Germline V gene lookup returns CDR1 LNHNV and CDR2 YYDKDF (reference sequence). This CDR3 has 13 residues. Trimming pared 2 bases from V and 0 bases from J, leaving 3 bases between. CDR3 sequence reads: CATSRQSTDTQYF. Written as DNA, the CDR3 is TGTGCCACCAGCAGACAGAGCACAGATACGCAGTATTTT.

This chain connects TRBV11-2 to TRBJ2-3, with TRBD2 matching 12 bases. The CDR3 is 18 residues long. The germline V gene encodes CDR1 SGHAT and CDR2 FQNNGV. The V and J ends lost 4 bases and 0 bases, in that order; junction bases with no gene match: 8. The CDR3: CASSSTFGTSGSTDTQYF. The DNA of the CDR3 is TGTGCCAGCAGCTCCACGTTCGGGACTAGCGGGAGCACAGATACGCAGTATTTT. The full variable domain, its missing parts supplied by reference TRBV11-2 and TRBJ2-3, is EAGVAQSPRYKIIEKRQSVAFWCNPISGHATLYWYQQILGQGPKLLIQFQNNGVVDDSQLPKDRFSAERLKGVDSTLKIQPAKLEDSAVYLCASSSTFGTSGSTDTQYFGPGTRLTVL.